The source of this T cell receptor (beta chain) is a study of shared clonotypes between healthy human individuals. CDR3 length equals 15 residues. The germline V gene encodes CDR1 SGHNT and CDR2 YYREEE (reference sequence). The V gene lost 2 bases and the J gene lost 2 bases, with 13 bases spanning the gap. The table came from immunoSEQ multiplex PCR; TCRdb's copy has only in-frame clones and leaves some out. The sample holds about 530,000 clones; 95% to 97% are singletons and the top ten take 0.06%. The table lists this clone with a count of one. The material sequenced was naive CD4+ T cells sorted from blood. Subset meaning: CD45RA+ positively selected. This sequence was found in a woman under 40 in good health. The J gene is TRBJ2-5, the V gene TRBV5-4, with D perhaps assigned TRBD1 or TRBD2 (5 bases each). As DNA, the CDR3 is TGTGCCAGCAGCTTTGGGACGGAGCCTCAAGAGACCCAGTACTTC. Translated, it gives CASSFGTEPQETQYF.